The next 19 T cell receptor beta chains were all read from a single sample in a study of blood T cell repertoires in COVID-19. Sequenced by immunoSEQ multiplex PCR; TCRdb stores in-frame clones only, minus some. The profile shows under 200,000 clones, 75% to 90% of them singletons. Sequenced input: peripheral blood. These receptors came from a woman in her sixties with acute or convalescent COVID-19.

The chain carries TRBV10-3 and TRBJ1-6, with 7 bases lining up with TRBD1. The CDR3 sequence is 16 residues long. The V segment lost 2 bases and the J segment 7 bases; nucleotides outside the gene matches: 8. In germline, CDR1 is ENHRY, CDR2 SYGVKD. DNA for the CDR3: TGTGCCATCAGTGAGCCGAAAGGACAGGTGAATTCACCCCTCCACTTT. Amino acids: CAISEPKGQVNSPLHF.

CDR3 protein: CASSAGQSTYEQYF. The CDR3 DNA reads TGTGCCAGCAGCGCTGGACAGTCAACCTACGAGCAGTACTTC. The J gene is TRBJ2-7, the V gene TRBV2; maybe TRBD1 (6 bases). The CDR3 extends over 14 amino acids. V lost 6 bases and J lost 2, with 14 bases in between. Germline CDR1 reads SNHLY; CDR2 reads FYNNEI.

The rearrangement uses TRBV7-2 and TRBJ1-3; 8 bases map to TRBD1. The CDR3 spans 18 residues. Trimming cost V 0 bases and J 0 bases; bases outside gene matches: 7. From germline, CDR1 is SGHTA and CDR2 FQGNSA. CDR3 bases: TGTGCCAGCAGCTTAGCCCCTCCCGGGACAGGCTCTGGAAACACCATATATTTT. Its protein is CASSLAPPGTGSGNTIYF.

V and J are TRBV15 and TRBJ1-4; a possible D gene is TRBD1 (5 bases). This CDR3 contains 15 residues. Germline values: CDR1 LNHNV, CDR2 YYDKDF (reference sequence). With 0 bases removed from V and 8 bases from J, the gap between germline ends came to 13 bases. The DNA for the CDR3 is TGTGCCACCAGCAGAGATCTGGGGCAACGGGAAAAACTGTTTTTT. Amino acids: CATSRDLGQREKLFF.

V and J are TRBV5-4 and TRBJ1-4, with 7 bases identical to TRBD1. Germline CDR1 reads SGHNT; CDR2 reads YYREEE (reference sequence). This CDR3 has 14 amino acids. V was clipped by 4 bases and J by 6 bases; unmatched bases: 6. DNA of the CDR3: TGTGCCAGCAGCAAGGACAGGTGGGATGAAAAACTGTTTTTT. It yields the protein CASSKDRWDEKLFF.

This clone was found a few times. The chain links TRBV12-5 to TRBJ1-2; possibly TRBD1 for D (5 bases). V lost 6 bases, J lost 8 bases, and 13 bases lay in between. CDR1 is LGHNT, CDR2 FRNRAP, per germline. The CDR3 totals 12 residues. CDR3 protein: CASGSQVLGYTF. CDR3 nucleotides: TGTGCTAGTGGATCACAGGTGCTGGGCTACACCTTC.

The V call is TRBV6-5, the J call TRBJ2-5, with TRBD1 as a possible D gene (5 bases). V was trimmed by 4 bases and J by 4 bases, leaving 13 bases between them. Germline V gene sequence: CDR1 MNHEY, CDR2 SVGAGI. This CDR3 region has 14 residues. This CDR3 reads CASSFGQGRETQYF. The CDR3 nucleotides read TGTGCCAGCAGTTTTGGCCAGGGAAGAGAGACCCAGTACTTC.

This clone has a single count. V is TRBV7-9 and J is TRBJ1-6; 8 bases agree with TRBD1. The CDR3 covers 16 residues. The V gene end was trimmed by 4 bases and the J gene end by 4 bases; junction bases not matched to a gene: 6. Looked up from germline, CDR1 is SEHNR and CDR2 is FQNEAQ (reference sequence). DNA for the CDR3: TGTGCCAGCAGCTCATCAGGGGGCACTTATAATTCACCCCTCCACTTT. Translation gives CASSSSGGTYNSPLHF. The whole variable domain, filled in from reference TRBV7-9 and TRBJ1-6, reads DTGVSQNPRHKITKRGQNVTFRCDPISEHNRLYWYRQTLGQGPEFLTYFQNEAQLEKSRLLSDRFSAERPKGSFSTLEIQRTEQGDSAMYLCASSSSGGTYNSPLHFGNGTRLTVT.

CDR3 residues: CASSQNNRGDSYNEQFF. The CDR3 bases are TGCGCCAGCAGCCAAAACAACAGGGGGGACTCCTACAATGAGCAGTTCTTC. This chain links TRBV4-1 with TRBJ2-1; TRBD1 matches 8 bases. Trimming removed 2 bases from V and 0 bases from J; junction bases left unmatched: 6. This CDR3 has 17 residues. Germline V gives CDR1 MGHRA, CDR2 YSYEKL.

This rearrangement joins TRBV7-2 to TRBJ1-1; D gene uncertain. Germline V lookup: CDR1 SGHTA, CDR2 FQGNSA. V lost 0 bases and J lost 1, with 12 bases in between. The CDR3 is 16 residues long. In DNA, the CDR3 is TGTGCCAGCAGCTTAGCCCCTCCGAGAAGGAACACTGAAGCTTTCTTT. This translates into CASSLAPPRRNTEAFF.

Ten or more counts support this clone. The chain uses TRBV25-1 and TRBJ1-3, with D uncertain. Trimming shortened V by 0 bases and J by 4 bases, and 7 bases separated the two germline ends. The CDR3 sequence is 14 residues long. Germline V lookup: CDR1 MGHDK, CDR2 SYGVNS. The CDR3 bases are TGTGCCAGCAGTGAATATATGCAGGGAAACACCATATATTTT. It yields the protein CASSEYMQGNTIYF.

CDR3 residues: CAWSPQIANEQFF. For the CDR3, the DNA is TGTGCCTGGAGCCCCCAGATCGCCAATGAGCAGTTCTTC. The chain joins TRBV30 to TRBJ2-1; D is unresolved. Germline loops: CDR1 GTSNPN, CDR2 SVGIG (reference sequence). V lost 3 bases, J lost 6 bases, and 12 bases lay in between. The CDR3 spans 13 residues.

This clone was found once. The rearrangement links TRBV24-1 to TRBJ1-4, with TRBD1 as a possible D gene (6 bases). The CDR3 consists of 12 residues. V lost 10 bases and J 8 bases, leaving 13 bases between the germline ends. Germline V gene sequence: CDR1 KGHDR, CDR2 SFDVKD. CDR3 sequence reads: CATSQGGEKLFF. The CDR3 nucleotides read TGTGCCACGTCACAGGGTGGGGAAAAACTGTTTTTT.

The rearrangement links TRBV5-4 to TRBJ2-3; D is perhaps TRBD2 (7 bases). Germline-derived CDR1 and CDR2 are SGHNT and YYREEE (reference sequence). V was clipped by 1 base and J by 5 bases, with 14 bases between them. The CDR3 extends over 15 amino acids. The CDR3 here is CASSLRRGGGDTQYF. The CDR3 DNA sequence: TGTGCCAGCAGCTTGCGGCGGGGAGGGGGAGATACGCAGTATTTT.

In the case of this clone: Other DNA variants within this sample encode the same CDR3. The chain is built from TRBV7-2 and TRBJ2-3; tentatively, D is TRBD1 (5 bases). Trimming cost V 5 bases and J 2 bases, with 11 bases left between them. The CDR3 extends over 14 amino acids. Germline assignment: CDR1 SGHTA and CDR2 FQGNSA. CDR3 amino acids: CASSLRQSTDTQYF. In nucleotides, the CDR3 is TGTGCCAGCAGCCTAAGACAGTCCACAGATACGCAGTATTTT.

The gene calls are TRBV6-6 and TRBJ2-5; no clear D gene. Trimming removed 2 bases from V and 5 bases from J, with 12 bases in between. The CDR3 runs to 14 residues. The germline CDR1 and CDR2 sequences are MNHNY and SVGAGI (reference sequence). The CDR3 DNA reads as TGTGCCAGCAGTTACGATCGAGCTTCGGAGACCCAGTACTTC. Its translation is CASSYDRASETQYF.

The V gene is TRBV7-6, the J gene TRBJ2-2; 10 bases line up with TRBD2. V was clipped by 5 bases and J by 0 bases; unmatched bases: 12. CDR3 size: 19 residues. Looked up from germline, CDR1 is SGHVS and CDR2 is FNYEAQ. The CDR3 DNA follows: TGTGCCAGCAGCCAGGGCCGGCTAGCGGGGGTCGCGAACACCGGGGAGCTGTTTTTT. Translation gives CASSQGRLAGVANTGELFF.

The genes are TRBV6-2 or TRBV6-3 and TRBJ2-2; 7 bases are a match to TRBD2. The V segment lost 2 bases and the J segment 1 base; nucleotides outside the gene matches: 4. The CDR3 totals 16 residues. Germline-derived CDR1 and CDR2 are MNHEY and SVGEGT. DNA of the CDR3: TGTGCCAGCAGTTACCCGGGCGGGGGGAACACCGGGGAGCTGTTTTTT. The encoded protein is CASSYPGGGNTGELFF.

The chain has TRBV5-4 and TRBJ2-7; TRBD1 agrees at 7 bases. Germline-derived CDR1 and CDR2 are SGHNT and YYREEE (reference sequence). The CDR3 runs 14 residues. Trimming took 4 bases from V and 0 from J; bases not matched to a gene: 4. The DNA for the CDR3 is TGTGCCAGCAGCCCGACAGGGAGCTCCTACGAGCAGTACTTC. As protein: CASSPTGSSYEQYF.